Sequencing of this T cell receptor beta chain was carried out in a study of shared clonotypes between healthy human individuals. About the research overall: The study drew on a couple of women and three men aged 18 to 49 as donors.

General observations from the study: The genetic and exposure-history diversity represented was limited by few donors.

Original methodology: Junction-only sequences without quality scores came from ImmunoSEQ, so filtering differed. Profiled with immunoSEQ multiplex PCR; TCRdb holds only in-frame clones, not every one. V and J calls and clone size are as listed in that table; D and trimming were resolved from the DNA. This sample has approximately 2,300,000 clones, with just under 95% found just once. Germline V CDR1 and CDR2: SQVTM, ANQGSEA. The CDR3 contains 14 residues. Losses at the gene ends were 6 bases for V and 0 bases for J; bases not matched to a gene: 5. Note on this clone: The antigen is undetermined.

This chain connects TRBV29-1 to TRBJ2-3; 8 bases match TRBD2. Sequenced material: naive CD4+ T cells from PBMCs. Subset denoted: CD45RA+ positively selected. This receptor was identified in a man between 18 and 29 years old in good health. Some clones in this sample may be carry-over from other donors' samples. CDR3 region: CSVALAESTDTQYF. As DNA, the CDR3 is TGCAGCGTGGCACTAGCGGAGAGCACAGATACGCAGTATTTT.